Shown below are 12 T cell receptor beta chains from a single sample sequenced in a study of blood T cell repertoires in COVID-19 (TCRdb year 2020). Library generation was performed with the immunoSEQ multiplex PCR assay. The table comes from immuneACCESS by way of TCRdb, which keeps in-frame sequences with V and J called. Part of the clones is missing from these tables; in studies checked, under half for an unresolved V gene and the rest for unknown reasons. Here the sample has 200,000 to 250,000 clones; under 90% occur a single time. The ten most abundant clones make up 5% to 6.5% of the sample. The sample consisted of peripheral blood. These receptors came from a woman aged 55-70 years who had recovered from COVID-19.

The chain uses TRBV3-1 (or the pseudogene TRBV3-2) and TRBJ2-3; D gene uncertain. The CDR3 contains 16 residues. V was trimmed by 0 bases and J by 4 bases, leaving 14 bases between them. Looked up from germline, CDR1 is LGHDT and CDR2 is YNNKEL (reference sequence). The CDR3 nucleotides read TGTGCCAGCAGCCAAGATCGAGATTCTAGTGCAGATACGCAGTATTTT. Translating it yields CASSQDRDSSADTQYF.

The V and J genes are TRBV6-5 and TRBJ2-5; TRBD2 is a possible D gene (6 bases). CDR3 length: 14 amino acids. Trimming removed 5 bases at V and 0 bases at J, with 10 bases between. Germline CDR1 reads MNHEY; CDR2 reads SVGAGI. For the CDR3, the DNA is TGTGCCAGCAGTAGGGGACTGAACCAAGAGACCCAGTACTTC. Amino acids: CASSRGLNQETQYF.

The rearrangement joins TRBV4-1 to TRBJ2-1; 10 bases fit TRBD2. Germline-derived CDR1 and CDR2 are MGHRA and YSYEKL. CDR3 length: 19 residues. V lost 3 bases to trimming and J lost 2 bases; unmatched junction nucleotides: 13. This CDR3 reads CASSHQRGLAGGTYNEQFF. DNA of the CDR3: TGCGCCAGCAGCCACCAAAGGGGGTTAGCGGGGGGAACCTACAATGAGCAGTTCTTC.

This chain connects TRBV30 to TRBJ1-4, with 10 bases identical to TRBD1. In germline, CDR1 is GTSNPN, CDR2 SVGIG (reference sequence). V lost 0 bases and J lost 6; bases outside the gene matches: 7. The CDR3 runs 16 residues. The CDR3 region is CAWSVLGQGLDEKLFF. CDR3 coding DNA: TGTGCCTGGAGTGTACTGGGACAGGGGTTGGATGAAAAACTGTTTTTT.

J is TRBJ2-3 and V is TRBV6-6, with unresolved D. CDR1 and CDR2 from the germline V gene are MNHNY and SVGAGI (reference sequence). This CDR3 has 12 residues. V gave up 4 bases and J gave up 6 bases, with 8 bases separating them. The CDR3 reads CASSSNYDTQYF. Here the CDR3 DNA reads TGTGCCAGCAGTTCAAACTATGATACGCAGTATTTT.

The V call is TRBV18, the J call TRBJ2-2, with D perhaps TRBD1 (5 bases). V shed 3 bases and J shed 0 bases, with 17 bases lying between them. Germline CDR1 is KGHSH and CDR2 is LQKENI. The CDR3 has 18 amino acids. In nucleotides, the CDR3 is TGTGCCAGCTCACCGTCTAGGGGCCCAGGGTCGAACACCGGGGAGCTGTTTTTT. Translation gives CASSPSRGPGSNTGELFF.

The rearrangement uses TRBV5-4 and TRBJ1-2; TRBD1 is a possible D gene (6 bases). CDR3 length equals 14 residues. Trimming pared 0 bases from V and 3 bases from J, leaving 9 bases between. Looked up from germline, CDR1 is SGHNT and CDR2 is YYREEE (reference sequence). The CDR3 loop reads CASSLGQVDYGYTF. The CDR3 DNA is TGTGCCAGCAGCTTGGGACAGGTGGACTATGGCTACACCTTC.

This chain joins TRBV3-1 (or the pseudogene TRBV3-2) and TRBJ2-3; 7 nucleotides line up with TRBD2. The CDR3 length is 15 residues. The germline CDR1 and CDR2 sequences are LGHDT and YNNKEL (reference sequence). The V gene end was trimmed by 5 bases and the J gene end by 2 bases; junction bases not matched to a gene: 7. CDR3 sequence: CASSKQRGVTDTQYF. In DNA form, the CDR3 reads TGTGCCAGCAGCAAGCAGCGGGGTGTCACAGATACGCAGTATTTT.

Written as DNA, the CDR3 is TGTGCCAGCAGCCAAGAACAAGGGGGCGGGACACCTCAGGATGAGCAGTTCTTC. Translating it yields CASSQEQGGGTPQDEQFF. The chain uses TRBV3-1 (or the pseudogene TRBV3-2) and TRBJ2-1; a weak D match, TRBD1 (7 bases). V lost 0 bases to trimming and J lost 8 bases, with 23 bases between them. Germline V gene lookup returns CDR1 LGHDT and CDR2 YNNKEL (reference sequence). The CDR3 spans 18 residues.

The V call is TRBV7-8, the J call TRBJ2-2; 11 positions agree with TRBD2. J gave up 2 bases and V 5 bases, and 13 bases lay outside the gene matches. The CDR3 loop spans 19 amino acids. In germline, CDR1 is SGHVS, CDR2 FQNEAQ. The CDR3 nucleotides are TGTGCCAGCAGCCCTACCCGGGTCCTAGCGGGGGGAAACACCGGGGAGCTGTTTTTT. Translation gives CASSPTRVLAGGNTGELFF.

The rearrangement uses TRBV5-4 and TRBJ2-5; the match to TRBD1 covers 7 bases. CDR1 SGHNT and CDR2 YYREEE come from the germline V gene (reference sequence). This CDR3 spans 16 amino acids. J was trimmed by 2 bases and V by 2 bases; bases with no gene match: 9. The CDR3 nucleotides read TGTGCCAGCAGCTTCGGTGGACAGGACGAACAAGAGACCCAGTACTTC. This encodes CASSFGGQDEQETQYF.

The V call is TRBV7-2, the J call TRBJ1-5; possible D gene TRBD1, 6 bases. The germline V gene encodes CDR1 SGHTA and CDR2 FQGNSA. This CDR3 is 15 amino acids long. V was pared by 5 bases and J by 3 bases, with 14 bases between. CDR3 sequence (DNA): TGTGCCAGCAGCAGAGGGGGTTCTCTCAATCAGCCCCAGCATTTT. It specifies CASSRGGSLNQPQHF. The full variable domain, with the rest looked up from reference TRBV7-2 and TRBJ1-5, is GAGVSQSPSNKVTEKGKDVELRCDPISGHTALYWYRQSLGQGLEFLIYFQGNSAPDKSGLPSDRFSAERTGGSVSTLTIQRTQQEDSAVYLCASSRGGSLNQPQHFGDGTRLSIL.